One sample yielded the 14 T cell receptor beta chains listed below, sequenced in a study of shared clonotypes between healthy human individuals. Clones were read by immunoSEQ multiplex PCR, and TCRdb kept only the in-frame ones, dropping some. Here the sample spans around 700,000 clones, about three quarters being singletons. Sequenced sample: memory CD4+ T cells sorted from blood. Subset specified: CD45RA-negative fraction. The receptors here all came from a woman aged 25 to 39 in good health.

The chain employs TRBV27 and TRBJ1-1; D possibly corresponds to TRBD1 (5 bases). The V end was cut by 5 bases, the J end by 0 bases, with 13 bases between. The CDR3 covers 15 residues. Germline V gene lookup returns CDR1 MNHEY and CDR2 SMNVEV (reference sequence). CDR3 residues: CASSGAFGMNTEAFF. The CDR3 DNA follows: TGTGCCAGCAGTGGGGCTTTTGGAATGAACACTGAAGCTTTCTTT.

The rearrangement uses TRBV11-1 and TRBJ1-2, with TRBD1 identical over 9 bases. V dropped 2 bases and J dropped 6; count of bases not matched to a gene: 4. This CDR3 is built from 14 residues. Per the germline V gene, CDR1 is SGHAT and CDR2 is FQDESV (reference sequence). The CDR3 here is CASSLSDRGNGYTF. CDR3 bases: TGTGCCAGCAGCTTATCCGACAGGGGGAATGGCTACACCTTC.

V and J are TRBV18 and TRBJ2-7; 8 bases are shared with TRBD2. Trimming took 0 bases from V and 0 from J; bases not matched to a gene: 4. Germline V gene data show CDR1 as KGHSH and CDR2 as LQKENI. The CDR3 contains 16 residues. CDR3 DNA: TGTGCCAGCTCACCACCGGGACTAGGGATCTCCTACGAGCAGTACTTC. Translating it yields CASSPPGLGISYEQYF.

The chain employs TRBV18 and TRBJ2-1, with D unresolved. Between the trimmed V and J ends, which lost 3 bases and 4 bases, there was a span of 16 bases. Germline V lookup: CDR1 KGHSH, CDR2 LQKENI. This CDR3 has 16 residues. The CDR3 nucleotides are TGTGCCAGCTCACCCGGATCAGCCGGTATATACAATGAGCAGTTCTTC. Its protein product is CASSPGSAGIYNEQFF.

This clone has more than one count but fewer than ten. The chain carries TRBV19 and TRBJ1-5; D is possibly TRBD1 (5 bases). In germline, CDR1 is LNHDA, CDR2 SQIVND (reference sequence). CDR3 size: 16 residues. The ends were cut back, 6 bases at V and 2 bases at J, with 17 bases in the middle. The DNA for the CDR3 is TGTGCCAGTAGGCCAGGGTTGCGGATACGCAATCAGCCCCAGCATTTT. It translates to CASRPGLRIRNQPQHF.

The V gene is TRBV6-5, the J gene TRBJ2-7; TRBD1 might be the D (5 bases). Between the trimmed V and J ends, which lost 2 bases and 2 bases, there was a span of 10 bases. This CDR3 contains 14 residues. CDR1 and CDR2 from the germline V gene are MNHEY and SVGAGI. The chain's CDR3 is CASSYGAVTYEQYF. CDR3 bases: TGTGCCAGCAGTTACGGGGCAGTTACCTACGAGCAGTACTTC.

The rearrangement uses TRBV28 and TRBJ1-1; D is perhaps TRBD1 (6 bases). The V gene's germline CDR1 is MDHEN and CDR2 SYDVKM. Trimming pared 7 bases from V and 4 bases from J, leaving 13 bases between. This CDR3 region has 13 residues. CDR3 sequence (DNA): TGTGCCAGCATCTCCGGGGGGGCCACTGAAGCTTTCTTT. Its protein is CASISGGATEAFF. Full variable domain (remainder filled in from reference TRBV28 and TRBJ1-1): DVKVTQSSRYLVKRTGEKVFLECVQDMDHENMFWYRQDPGLGLRLIYFSYDVKMKEKGDIPEGYSVSREKKERFSLILESASTNQTSMYLCASISGGATEAFFGQGTRLTVV.

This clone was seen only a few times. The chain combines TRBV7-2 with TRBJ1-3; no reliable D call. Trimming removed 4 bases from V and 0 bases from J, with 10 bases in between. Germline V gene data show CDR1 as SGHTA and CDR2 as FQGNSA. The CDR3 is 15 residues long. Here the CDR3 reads CASSSYTTSGNTIYF. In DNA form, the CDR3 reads TGTGCCAGCAGCTCTTACACGACCTCTGGAAACACCATATATTTT.

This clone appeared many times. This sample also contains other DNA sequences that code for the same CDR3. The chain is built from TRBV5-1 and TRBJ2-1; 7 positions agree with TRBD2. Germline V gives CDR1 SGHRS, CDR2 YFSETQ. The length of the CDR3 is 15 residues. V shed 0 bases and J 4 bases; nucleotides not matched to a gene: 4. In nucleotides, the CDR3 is TGCGCCAGCAGCTTGGATAGCGGGCTGTACAATGAGCAGTTCTTC. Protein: CASSLDSGLYNEQFF. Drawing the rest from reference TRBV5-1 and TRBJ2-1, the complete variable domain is KAGVTQTPRYLIKTRGQQVTLSCSPISGHRSVSWYQQTPGQGLQFLFEYFSETQRNKGNFPGRFSGRQFSNSRSEMNVSTLELGDSALYLCASSLDSGLYNEQFFGPGTRLTVL.

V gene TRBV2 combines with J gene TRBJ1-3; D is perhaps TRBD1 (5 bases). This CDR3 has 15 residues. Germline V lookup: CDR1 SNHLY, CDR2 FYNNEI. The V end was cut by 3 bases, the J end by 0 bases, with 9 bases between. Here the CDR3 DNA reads TGTGCCAGCAGTGAGGGACCGCGCTCTGGAAACACCATATATTTT. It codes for CASSEGPRSGNTIYF. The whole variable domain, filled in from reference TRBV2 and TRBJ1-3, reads EPEVTQTPSHQVTQMGQEVILRCVPISNHLYFYWYRQILGQKVEFLVSFYNNEISEKSEIFDDQFSVERPDGSNFTLKIRSTKLEDSAMYFCASSEGPRSGNTIYFGEGSWLTVV.

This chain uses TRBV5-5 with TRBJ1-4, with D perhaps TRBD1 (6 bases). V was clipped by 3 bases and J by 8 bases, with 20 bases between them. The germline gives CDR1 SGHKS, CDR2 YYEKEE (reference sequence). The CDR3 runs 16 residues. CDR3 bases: TGTGCCAGCAGCTACTTCAAACAGGGTGCTCGAGAAAAACTGTTTTTT. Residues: CASSYFKQGAREKLFF.

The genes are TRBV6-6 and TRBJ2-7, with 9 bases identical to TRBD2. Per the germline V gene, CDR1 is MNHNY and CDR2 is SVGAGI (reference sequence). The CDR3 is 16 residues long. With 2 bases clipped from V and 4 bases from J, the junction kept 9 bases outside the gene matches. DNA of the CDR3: TGTGCCAGCAGTTACCCGGGGGCTAGCGGGATTTACGAGCAGTACTTC. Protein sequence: CASSYPGASGIYEQYF.

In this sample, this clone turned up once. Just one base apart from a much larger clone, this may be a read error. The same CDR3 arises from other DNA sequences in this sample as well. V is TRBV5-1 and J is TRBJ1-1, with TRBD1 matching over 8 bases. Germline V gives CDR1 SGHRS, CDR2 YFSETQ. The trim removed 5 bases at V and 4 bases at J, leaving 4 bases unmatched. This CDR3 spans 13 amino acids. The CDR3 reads CASSQGAGTEAFF. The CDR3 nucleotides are TGCGCCAGCAGTCAGGGGGCTGGCACTGAAGCTTTCTTT.

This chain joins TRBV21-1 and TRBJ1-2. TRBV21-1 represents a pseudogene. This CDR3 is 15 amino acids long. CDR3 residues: CASSLRLGGFNGYTF. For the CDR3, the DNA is TGTGCCAGCAGCCTCCGACTGGGAGGATTCAATGGCTACACCTTC.